The rows below give T cell receptor beta chains drawn from one sample of a study of technical replicates of blood from a handful of donors. TCRdb's copy holds only in-frame clones and misses some; the assay was immunoSEQ multiplex PCR. The sample gives 70,000 to 95,000 clones, around 97% of which show up once; around 0.31% is in the top ten. The sequenced sample consisted of T cells isolated from PBMCs. The receptors were gathered from a human donor in good health. CDR3s include the opening cysteine and the closing phenylalanine or tryptophan. The order of the fields is CDR3 DNA, CDR3 protein, clone size, J gene, V gene, D gene. A D gene is named only where the DNA matches it firmly. Not all rows give a size; the values are once, few, many and, for expanded clones, a class.

TGTGCCAGCAGTTTCCTAGGCACTGAAGCTTTCTTT,CASSFLGTEAFF,once,TRBJ1-1,TRBV28,.
TGTGCCAGCTCAAGGGACAGGGGGTACATTCAGTACTTC,CASSRDRGYIQYF,.,TRBJ2-4,TRBV2,TRBD1
TGTGCCAGCAGTGAATCGGCACTAGCGGGAGGGTTCGGGGAGCTGTTTTTT,CASSESALAGGFGELFF,.,TRBJ2-2,TRBV2,TRBD2
TGTGCCAGCAGTATTACAGAGAAAGAGACCCAGTACTTC,CASSITEKETQYF,.,TRBJ2-5,TRBV28,.
TGTGCCAGCAGCTTAGAAAGGGGAACCGGGGAGCTGTTTTTT,CASSLERGTGELFF,.,TRBJ2-2,TRBV7-7,.
TGTGCCAGCAGCTTAGCTTCTAGCGGGAACAGAGATACGCAGTATTTT,CASSLASSGNRDTQYF,.,TRBJ2-3,TRBV7-2,TRBD2
TGTGCCTGGAGTATAGGGGAAGGAAACACCATATATTTT,CAWSIGEGNTIYF,.,TRBJ1-3,TRBV30,.
TGTGCCTGGAGTTTAGGGGAAATGACGGGAGCTTTCTTT,CAWSLGEMTGAFF,.,TRBJ1-1,TRBV30,.
TGCGCCAGCAGCTCCGACAGTCCGTATACGCAGTATTTT,CASSSDSPYTQYF,.,TRBJ2-3,TRBV5-1,.
TGTGCCAGCAGCTCCGGGGGTTATAGCAATCAGCCCCAGCATTTT,CASSSGGYSNQPQHF,.,TRBJ1-5,TRBV5-4,.
TGTGCCAGCAGCTTCGGGGGGAGTTGGAGTGGCACAGATACGCAGTATTTT,CASSFGGSWSGTDTQYF,.,TRBJ2-3,TRBV5-6,TRBD2
TGTGCCAGCTCACCACCGGCGGGGCTGGGTGAAGCTTTCTTT,CASSPPAGLGEAFF,.,TRBJ1-1,TRBV18,.
TGTGCCAGCAGTTTTCGGGGGTTTAGAGAGACCCAGTACTTC,CASSFRGFRETQYF,.,TRBJ2-5,TRBV6-5,.
TGCAGCGTGGCCTCTGGACAAACCTACGAGCAGTACTTC,CSVASGQTYEQYF,.,TRBJ2-7,TRBV29-1,.
TGTGCCACCAGACAGGTCCTCACTGAAGCTTTCTTT,CATRQVLTEAFF,.,TRBJ1-1,TRBV7-8,.
TGTGCCATCAGCGGGACAGTGGACTATGGCTACACCTTC,CAISGTVDYGYTF,.,TRBJ1-2,TRBV10-3,TRBD1
TGTGCCATCACAAAGAGCGGGGACACAGATACGCAGTATTTT,CAITKSGDTDTQYF,.,TRBJ2-3,TRBV10-3,TRBD2
TGTGCCAGTTGGGACAGGGGGGGAACAGATACGCAGTATTTT,CASWDRGGTDTQYF,.,TRBJ2-3,TRBV19,TRBD1
TGTGCCAGCGGGGCAGGTGGCGAGAACACTGAAGCTTTCTTT,CASGAGGENTEAFF,.,TRBJ1-1,TRBV28,.
TGTGCCAGCAGCTATTCAAGGGGTGCCTACGAGCAGTACTTC,CASSYSRGAYEQYF,.,TRBJ2-7,TRBV11-2,.
TGTGCCACCAGCAGAGAGGCTGCTAGCTCCTACAATGAGCAGTTCTTC,CATSREAASSYNEQFF,.,TRBJ2-1,TRBV15,.
TGTGCCAGCAGGGAGACTAGCGGAGCCTACGAGCAGTACTTC,CASRETSGAYEQYF,once,TRBJ2-7,TRBV6-4,TRBD2
TGTGCCAGCTCGGTGGAGTTGAACACTGAAGCTTTCTTT,CASSVELNTEAFF,.,TRBJ1-1,TRBV18,.
TGCGCCAGCAGTGAGAGACCGTTTTCGACTAGCGGGTTGGGCGAGCAGTACTTC,CASSERPFSTSGLGEQYF,.,TRBJ2-7,TRBV10-1,TRBD2
TGTGCCAGCAGCTTTGACAGCCAAGAGACCCAGTACTTC,CASSFDSQETQYF,.,TRBJ2-5,TRBV7-8,.
TGTGCCAGCAGTGAAGCGCTGGCGAGGGCCTGGGTGGATAACTATGGCTACACCTTC,CASSEALARAWVDNYGYTF,once,TRBJ1-2,TRBV6-1,.
TGTGCCAGCAGCTTCCAGACAGGGGATTTTGGCTACACCTTC,CASSFQTGDFGYTF,.,TRBJ1-2,TRBV7-2,TRBD1
TGTGCCAGCAGACAGGGGGCCAGCGGCTACACCTTC,CASRQGASGYTF,.,TRBJ1-2,TRBV2,TRBD1
TGCAGCGTTGATGGACGGGAGCCGTACAATGAGCAGTTCTTC,CSVDGREPYNEQFF,.,TRBJ2-1,TRBV29-1,.
TGTGCCAGCAGCGTAGGTCGCAGGGGCACTGAAGCTTTCTTT,CASSVGRRGTEAFF,.,TRBJ1-1,TRBV9,.
TGCGCCAGCAGTACCGGGACAGGGGAGTTCTATGGCTACACCTTC,CASSTGTGEFYGYTF,.,TRBJ1-2,TRBV5-1,TRBD1
TGTGCCAGCAGTCCCACTCTGGCAGGGGAAGAGACCCAGTACTTC,CASSPTLAGEETQYF,.,TRBJ2-5,TRBV28,.
TGCGCCAGCAGAATAGGGACTAGCGGGAGGGCCGGAGATACGCAGTATTTT,CASRIGTSGRAGDTQYF,.,TRBJ2-3,TRBV5-1,TRBD2
TGTGCCAGCAGCCGGACAGGGGTTGACACTGAAGCTTTCTTT,CASSRTGVDTEAFF,.,TRBJ1-1,TRBV14,TRBD1
TGCGCCAGCAGCTTGGGGGGCGGGGTTTCCTACAATGAGCAGTTCTTC,CASSLGGGVSYNEQFF,.,TRBJ2-1,TRBV5-1,.
TGTGCCAGCAGCTCACAGCTCTCTGGAAACACCATATATTTT,CASSSQLSGNTIYF,.,TRBJ1-3,TRBV11-3,.
TGTGCCAGTAGTATAGCGACAGAAGGGACCTACGAGCAGTACTTC,CASSIATEGTYEQYF,.,TRBJ2-7,TRBV19,.
TGTGCCAGCCTTACGAACACCGGGGAGCTGTTTTTT,CASLTNTGELFF,.,TRBJ2-2,TRBV7-2,.
TGCGCCAGCAGCCCCAACTCCTACGAGCAGTACTTC,CASSPNSYEQYF,.,TRBJ2-7,TRBV5-1,.
TGTGCCTGGAGAGGCAGGGAGAACACTGAAGCTTTCTTT,CAWRGRENTEAFF,.,TRBJ1-1,TRBV30,.
TGTGCCAGCAGTGACAGGGAGGACACTGAAGCTTTCTTT,CASSDREDTEAFF,.,TRBJ1-1,TRBV2,.
TGCGCCAGCAGCTCCGCGATGACTAGTGGGCCCACAGATACGCAGTATTTT,CASSSAMTSGPTDTQYF,.,TRBJ2-3,TRBV5-1,.
TGTGCTAGTGGTTTGAGTACAGGGGTCTTGGACACCGGGGAGCTGTTTTTT,CASGLSTGVLDTGELFF,.,TRBJ2-2,TRBV12-5,TRBD1